The clone carrying this TCR beta chain was seen once. One entry per CDR3 protein results from TCRdb running MiXCR on the RT-PCR reads. The sample holds about 700,000 distinct CDR3 sequences, 12% to 15% seen once. The sequence was collected from a female donor in good health, serving as a healthy control. Sequencing was performed on memory CD4+ T cells from blood.

The CDR3 spells CASSVPQGSYEQYF. Written as DNA, the CDR3 is TGTGCCAGCAGCGTACCTCAGGGTTCCTACGAGCAGTACTTC. The chain carries TRBV28 and TRBJ2-7; maybe TRBD1 (5 bases). Trimming took 6 bases from V and 1 from J, leaving 13 bases between them. Germline lookup yields CDR1 MDHEN and CDR2 SYDVKM. CDR3 length: 14 residues.